The 21 T cell receptor beta chains in this list originate from one sample, sequenced in a study of T cell responses to AZD1222 COVID-19 vaccine. TCRdb keeps only in-frame clones here, not all; method: immunoSEQ multiplex PCR. The sample records tens of thousands of clones, around nine tenths being singletons. Sequencing was performed on peripheral blood, taken 28 days after the second AZD1222 dose. The receptors originated from an adult who received the AZD1222 COVID-19 vaccine.

The chain links TRBV28 to TRBJ1-5; D not certain. Looked up from germline, CDR1 is MDHEN and CDR2 is SYDVKM. CDR3 size: 11 residues. The V and J ends lost 10 bases and 6 bases respectively, with 10 bases between them. CDR3 nucleotide sequence: TGTGCCAAACCCCGGGCTCAGCCCCAGCATTTT. It translates to CAKPRAQPQHF.

This clone was counted a few times. The V gene is TRBV2, the J gene TRBJ2-1; no clear D. Per germline, CDR1 SNHLY and CDR2 FYNNEI. The CDR3 has 13 residues. Trimming cost V 3 bases and J 2 bases, with 5 bases left between them. In DNA form, the CDR3 reads TGTGCCAGCAGTGACGGGCCCTACAATGAGCAGTTCTTC. Translated: CASSDGPYNEQFF.

V gene TRBV7-2 combines with J gene TRBJ1-5; 11 nucleotides line up with TRBD1. Germline V CDR1 and CDR2: SGHTA, FQGNSA. V lost 3 bases to trimming and J lost 7 bases; unmatched junction nucleotides: 5. The CDR3 is 15 amino acids. The CDR3 here is CASSFGQGAWQPQHF. The CDR3 coding sequence is TGTGCCAGCAGCTTTGGACAGGGGGCTTGGCAGCCCCAGCATTTT. The entire variable domain, with the rest obtained from reference TRBV7-2 and TRBJ1-5, is as follows: GAGVSQSPSNKVTEKGKDVELRCDPISGHTALYWYRQSLGQGLEFLIYFQGNSAPDKSGLPSDRFSAERTGGSVSTLTIQRTQQEDSAVYLCASSFGQGAWQPQHFGDGTRLSIL.

The chain combines TRBV7-9 with TRBJ2-3, with D perhaps TRBD1 (5 bases). The germline CDR1 and CDR2 sequences are SEHNR and FQNEAQ (reference sequence). This CDR3 has 11 amino acids. The CDR3 DNA sequence: TGTGTAACAGGAGGCACAGATACGCAGTATTTT. It specifies CVTGGTDTQYF.

The chain links TRBV11-2 to TRBJ2-7; maybe TRBD2 (6 bases). Germline loops: CDR1 SGHAT, CDR2 FQNNGV. There are 13 residues in the CDR3. The V and J ends lost 1 base and 6 bases respectively, with 10 bases between them. This chain's CDR3 is CASSLVGGTEQYF. The CDR3 nucleotides are TGTGCCAGCAGCTTAGTTGGAGGGACCGAGCAGTACTTC.

The chain recombines TRBV7-9 with TRBJ1-4; D is perhaps TRBD1 (5 bases). V shed 11 bases and J shed 7 bases, with 11 bases lying between them. The V gene's germline CDR1 is SEHNR and CDR2 FQNEAQ (reference sequence). The CDR3 is 11 residues long. CDR3 region: CAASGGEKLFF. The CDR3 coding sequence is TGTGCCGCCTCTGGGGGTGAAAAACTGTTTTTT. The whole variable domain, remainder taken from reference TRBV7-9 and TRBJ1-4, is DTGVSQNPRHKITKRGQNVTFRCDPISEHNRLYWYRQTLGQGPEFLTYFQNEAQLEKSRLLSDRFSAERPKGSFSTLEIQRTEQGDSAMYLCAASGGEKLFFGSGTQLSVL.

Only a few counts were recorded for this clone. The chain has TRBV7-3 and TRBJ1-5; 8 nucleotides agree with TRBD1. The CDR3 runs 13 residues. Germline V gene sequence: CDR1 SGHTA, CDR2 FQGTGA. V shed 4 bases, J shed 8 bases, and the junction held 4 bases outside the gene matches. CDR3 sequence (DNA): TGTGCCAGCAGCTCCGACAGGGGCAAGCCCCAGCATTTT. Encoded protein: CASSSDRGKPQHF.

The chain uses TRBV27 and TRBJ1-6, with D unresolved. The ends were cut back, 2 bases at V and 6 bases at J, with 8 bases in the middle. In germline, CDR1 is MNHEY, CDR2 SMNVEV (reference sequence). This CDR3 has 14 amino acids. The DNA of the CDR3 is TGTGCCAGCAGTTTAACAAGGGTTAATTCACCCCTCCACTTT. This codes for CASSLTRVNSPLHF.

This chain uses TRBV14 with TRBJ2-4; D is undetermined. Looked up from germline, CDR1 is SGHDN and CDR2 is FVKESK. The ends were cut back, 0 bases at V and 7 bases at J, with 10 bases in the middle. The CDR3 is 14 residues long. CDR3 in amino acids: CASSQDGLRNIQYF. The DNA for the CDR3 is TGTGCCAGCAGCCAAGATGGGCTACGCAACATTCAGTACTTC.

CDR3 residues: CASSRAYEQYF. Here the CDR3 DNA reads TGTGCCAGCAGCCGGGCCTACGAGCAGTACTTC. The chain is built from TRBV3-1 (or the pseudogene TRBV3-2) and TRBJ2-7; D remains unclear. Deletions cut 4 bases from V and 2 bases from J, with 3 bases between. Germline lookup yields CDR1 LGHDT and CDR2 YNNKEL (reference sequence). This CDR3 comprises 11 residues.

This chain joins TRBV24-1 and TRBJ2-5; D not resolved. The germline gives CDR1 KGHDR, CDR2 SFDVKD. This CDR3 spans 13 amino acids. V was trimmed by 3 bases and J by 3 bases, leaving 7 bases between them. The CDR3 nucleotides read TGTGCCACCAGTGATCCCGGAAAAGAGACCCAGTACTTC. It translates to CATSDPGKETQYF.

The genes are TRBV6-1 and TRBJ2-5; D gene unclear. Germline V gives CDR1 MNHNS, CDR2 SASEGT. V lost 3 bases to trimming and J lost 1 base, with 15 bases between them. The CDR3 length is 16 residues. The CDR3 loop reads CASSDPSGPSQETQYF. Written as DNA, the CDR3 is TGTGCCAGCAGTGACCCGTCGGGCCCGAGCCAAGAGACCCAGTACTTC.

The J gene is TRBJ2-2, the V gene TRBV7-3, with D possibly being TRBD1 (6 bases). V lost 8 bases and J lost 3, with 19 bases in between. The CDR3 consists of 16 residues. The germline V gene encodes CDR1 SGHTA and CDR2 FQGTGA. CDR3 loop: CASGSSTGGYTGELFF. DNA for the CDR3: TGTGCCAGCGGATCCTCGACAGGAGGTTACACCGGGGAGCTGTTTTTT.

This chain links TRBV18 with TRBJ1-3, with D possibly TRBD1 on 5 matching bases. This CDR3 is built from 17 residues. From germline, CDR1 is KGHSH and CDR2 LQKENI. The V gene lost 0 bases and the J gene lost 4 bases, with 16 bases spanning the gap. For the CDR3, the DNA is TGTGCCAGCTCACCACCGAGTAGTGACAGCTCAGGAAACACCATATATTTT. Its protein is CASSPPSSDSSGNTIYF.

This clone was observed once. The chain joins TRBV19 to TRBJ2-3; TRBD1 agrees at 9 bases. V was clipped by 1 base and J by 7 bases; unmatched bases: 9. This CDR3 comprises 16 residues. Germline CDR1 is LNHDA and CDR2 is SQIVND (reference sequence). The CDR3 sequence is CASSIALTGGVNTQYF. CDR3 DNA sequence: TGTGCCAGTAGTATAGCCTTGACAGGGGGGGTGAATACGCAGTATTTT.

This clone appeared once. The rearrangement links TRBV19 to TRBJ2-7; TRBD2 might be the D (6 bases). The CDR3 spans 11 residues. The germline CDR1 and CDR2 sequences are LNHDA and SQIVND (reference sequence). V was pared by 4 bases and J by 5 bases, with 6 bases between. In DNA form, the CDR3 reads TGTGCCAGTAGTAGCGGGGACGAGCAGTACTTC. Translated: CASSSGDEQYF.

V and J are TRBV10-3 and TRBJ1-2; D unclear. Germline V gene data show CDR1 as ENHRY and CDR2 as SYGVKD. V was cut by 3 bases and J by 4 bases, with 12 bases left in between. This CDR3 is 14 amino acids long. CDR3 nucleotide sequence: TGTGCCATCAGTGACAGCCTCCTTTCCTATGGCTACACCTTC. Residues: CAISDSLLSYGYTF.

The chain uses TRBV7-8 and TRBJ2-1; 7 nucleotides agree with TRBD2. This CDR3 region has 15 residues. Germline values: CDR1 SGHVS, CDR2 FQNEAQ. With 5 bases clipped from V and 4 bases from J, the junction kept 8 bases outside the gene matches. The CDR3 DNA reads as TGTGCCAGCAGCCCTAACAGCGGGGCTTACAATGAGCAGTTCTTC. Its protein is CASSPNSGAYNEQFF.

J is TRBJ1-2 and V is TRBV28, with a possible D match to TRBD1 (6 bases). CDR3 length equals 14 residues. Trimming stripped 3 bases from V and 4 bases from J, with 12 bases between. Looked up from germline, CDR1 is MDHEN and CDR2 is SYDVKM. DNA of the CDR3: TGTGCCAGCAGTTTGAACAGGGTTGCCTATGGCTACACCTTC. Its protein product is CASSLNRVAYGYTF.

This chain joins TRBV7-9 and TRBJ2-1; D ambiguous. Germline V lookup: CDR1 SEHNR, CDR2 FQNEAQ (reference sequence). The CDR3 loop spans 12 amino acids. The V end lost 1 base, the J end lost 13 bases, and 11 bases lay between the germline ends. CDR3 amino acids: CASSLETPNQFF. As DNA, the CDR3 is TGTGCCAGCAGCTTAGAGACTCCCAACCAGTTCTTC.

The chain links TRBV5-4 to TRBJ2-6, with D possibly matching TRBD2 (6 bases). The length of the CDR3 is 16 residues. The V gene lost 4 bases and the J gene lost 4 bases, with 15 bases spanning the gap. Germline V gene lookup returns CDR1 SGHNT and CDR2 YYREEE (reference sequence). This CDR3 is CASSDRRARGANVLTF. The CDR3 DNA is TGTGCCAGCAGCGACCGGAGGGCTCGGGGGGCCAACGTCCTGACTTTC.